This T cell receptor (beta chain) was retrieved from a study of T cell responses to AZD1222 COVID-19 vaccine. Trimming removed 0 bases at V and 5 bases at J, with 11 bases between. Germline CDR1 and CDR2: SGHRS and YFSETQ. This CDR3 has 15 amino acids. Repertoires were generated with immunoSEQ multiplex PCR, while TCRdb's copy carries only in-frame clones and drops some. The sample has tens of thousands of clones; 85% to 90% are singletons. This TCR was recovered from an adult in good health. The chain links TRBV5-1 to TRBJ1-4, with no clear D. The sequenced sample was peripheral blood, obtained on day 0 of AZD1222 vaccination. This chain's CDR3 is CASSLEGQRNEKLFF. For the CDR3, the DNA is TGCGCCAGCAGCTTGGAAGGGCAGAGGAATGAAAAACTGTTTTTT.